Listed below are T cell receptor beta chains from one sample, sequenced in a study of blood T cell repertoires in COVID-19. The assay was immunoSEQ multiplex PCR, and TCRdb's table has in-frame clones only and misses some. The sample has nearly 70,000 clones; 91% are singletons. Sequencing used peripheral blood. These receptors originate from a man aged 35 to 55 with COVID-19, enrolled during active disease. The CDR3 runs from the conserved cysteine through the conserved F or W. The order of the fields is CDR3 protein, CDR3 DNA, V gene, D gene, CDR3 length, clone size, J gene. The D gene is left open where the match is weak. Clone size appears in some rows only: once, few, many, or a class for an expanded clone.

CDR3: CASSQLSGELSYEQYF
DNA: TGCGCCAGCAGCCAACTTAGCGGGGAACTCTCCTACGAGCAGTACTTC
V: TRBV4-1
D: TRBD2
length: 16
size: -
J: TRBJ2-7

CDR3: CAISAQGVLDTIYF
DNA: TGTGCCATCTCTGCTCAGGGGGTTTTGGACACCATATATTTT
V: TRBV10-3
D: TRBD1
length: 14
size: -
J: TRBJ1-3

CDR3: CASSSQASGGVETQYF
DNA: TGTGCCAGCAGCTCGCAAGCTAGCGGGGGGGTAGAGACCCAGTACTTC
V: TRBV7-8
D: TRBD2
length: 16
size: -
J: TRBJ2-5

CDR3: CSGGQDYEQYF
DNA: TGCAGCGGCGGACAGGACTACGAGCAGTACTTC
V: TRBV29-1
D: TRBD1
length: 11
size: -
J: TRBJ2-7

CDR3: CATSDPLDRGLIHEQYF
DNA: TGTGCCACCAGTGATCCCTTAGACAGGGGGTTAATCCACGAGCAGTACTTC
V: TRBV24-1
D: TRBD1
length: 17
size: -
J: TRBJ2-7

CDR3: CASSPTNRGSTEAFF
DNA: TGTGCCAGCAGCCCGACAAACAGGGGGTCCACTGAAGCTTTCTTT
V: TRBV3-1/TRBV3-2
D: TRBD1
length: 15
size: -
J: TRBJ1-1

CDR3: CASSLQSGDTDTQYF
DNA: TGTGCCAGCAGCTTACAGAGCGGGGACACAGATACGCAGTATTTT
V: TRBV7-2
D: TRBD2
length: 15
size: once
J: TRBJ2-3

CDR3: CAISVGIDSYEQYF
DNA: TGTGCCATCAGTGTTGGCATCGACTCCTACGAGCAGTACTTC
V: TRBV10-3
D: -
length: 14
size: once
J: TRBJ2-7

CDR3: CAWSVPQISTNYGYTF
DNA: TGTGCCTGGAGTGTACCTCAGATATCGACTAACTATGGCTACACCTTC
V: TRBV30
D: -
length: 16
size: -
J: TRBJ1-2

CDR3: CASSPRTGRNEKLFF
DNA: TGTGCCAGCAGCCCAAGGACAGGGCGTAATGAAAAACTGTTTTTT
V: TRBV7-6
D: TRBD1
length: 15
size: -
J: TRBJ1-4

CDR3: CASSLRSGGANTGELFF
DNA: TGTGCCAGCAGCCTTCGGAGCGGGGGGGCTAACACCGGGGAGCTGTTTTTT
V: TRBV3-1/TRBV3-2
D: TRBD2
length: 17
size: -
J: TRBJ2-2

CDR3: CSASGVADTEAFF
DNA: TGCAGTGCTAGTGGAGTGGCGGACACTGAAGCTTTCTTT
V: TRBV20-1
D: -
length: 13
size: -
J: TRBJ1-1

CDR3: CASSQPPRYEQYF
DNA: TGTGCCAGCAGTCAACCGCCCAGGTACGAGCAGTACTTC
V: TRBV6-5
D: -
length: 13
size: -
J: TRBJ2-7

CDR3: CASSLNAVMYNEQFF
DNA: TGTGCCAGCAGCTTGAACGCGGTAATGTACAATGAGCAGTTCTTC
V: TRBV5-6
D: -
length: 15
size: -
J: TRBJ2-1

CDR3: CASSQGGKGPGELFF
DNA: TGTGCCAGCAGCCAGGGGGGGAAAGGGCCCGGGGAGCTGTTTTTT
V: TRBV4-2
D: TRBD2
length: 15
size: -
J: TRBJ2-2

CDR3: CASSDNSGTIEAFF
DNA: TGTGCCAGCAGCGACAACTCTGGGACAATCGAAGCTTTCTTT
V: TRBV3-1/TRBV3-2
D: -
length: 14
size: -
J: TRBJ1-1

CDR3: CASSPSPYEQYF
DNA: TGTGCCAGCAGCCCAAGCCCCTACGAGCAGTACTTC
V: TRBV7-2
D: -
length: 12
size: -
J: TRBJ2-7

CDR3: CAWSPSGYRYTF
DNA: TGTGCCTGGAGCCCATCGGGGTATCGCTACACCTTC
V: TRBV30
D: -
length: 12
size: -
J: TRBJ1-2

CDR3: CASSYGQIANEQFF
DNA: TGTGCCAGCAGTTATGGACAGATCGCTAATGAGCAGTTCTTC
V: TRBV6-2/TRBV6-3
D: -
length: 14
size: -
J: TRBJ2-1

CDR3: CASSSSGKIDEKLFF
DNA: TGCGCCAGCAGCTCGTCCGGGAAGATCGATGAAAAACTGTTTTTT
V: TRBV5-1
D: -
length: 15
size: -
J: TRBJ1-4

CDR3: CASSVDPSDTQYF
DNA: TGTGCCAGCAGCGTAGATCCCTCAGATACGCAGTATTTT
V: TRBV9
D: -
length: 13
size: -
J: TRBJ2-3

CDR3: CAWRPAGRPYEQYF
DNA: TGTGCCTGGAGGCCTGCGGGCAGACCCTACGAGCAGTACTTC
V: TRBV30
D: -
length: 14
size: -
J: TRBJ2-7

CDR3: CASSSQGNYGYTF
DNA: TGTGCCAGCAGTAGTCAGGGGAACTATGGCTACACCTTC
V: TRBV2
D: -
length: 13
size: -
J: TRBJ1-2

CDR3: CAVRQGTNTGELFF
DNA: TGCGCCGTCCGACAGGGTACGAACACCGGGGAGCTGTTTTTT
V: TRBV10-2
D: TRBD1
length: 14
size: few
J: TRBJ2-2

CDR3: CASSLSGDKETQYF
DNA: TGTGCCAGCAGCTTGTCGGGGGATAAAGAGACCCAGTACTTC
V: TRBV7-3
D: -
length: 14
size: -
J: TRBJ2-5

CDR3: CSVDRRKDSYNEQFF
DNA: TGCAGCGTTGATCGGCGGAAGGACTCCTACAATGAGCAGTTCTTC
V: TRBV29-1
D: -
length: 15
size: -
J: TRBJ2-1

CDR3: CASSEIGQGGTEAFF
DNA: TGTGCCAGCAGTGAAATCGGACAGGGGGGAACTGAAGCTTTCTTT
V: TRBV2
D: TRBD1
length: 15
size: -
J: TRBJ1-1

CDR3: CASKDRTPNTGELFF
DNA: TGTGCCAGCAAGGACAGGACCCCGAACACCGGGGAGCTGTTTTTT
V: TRBV27
D: TRBD1
length: 15
size: once
J: TRBJ2-2

CDR3: CAGTREGQGISPLHF
DNA: TGTGCCGGCACAAGGGAGGGACAGGGCATTTCACCCCTCCACTTT
V: TRBV2
D: TRBD1
length: 15
size: once
J: TRBJ1-6

CDR3: CASKPTGATNEKLFF
DNA: TGTGCCAGTAAACCTACGGGGGCAACTAATGAAAAACTGTTTTTT
V: TRBV19
D: -
length: 15
size: -
J: TRBJ1-4

CDR3: CASSLGGTGKETQYF
DNA: TGCGCCAGCAGCTTGGGGGGGACAGGGAAGGAGACCCAGTACTTC
V: TRBV5-1
D: TRBD1
length: 15
size: -
J: TRBJ2-5

CDR3: CASSFAGADTQYF
DNA: TGTGCCAGCAGCTTCGCGGGGGCGGATACGCAGTATTTT
V: TRBV7-2
D: -
length: 13
size: -
J: TRBJ2-3

CDR3: CAWNTGGDYGYTF
DNA: TGTGCCTGGAATACAGGGGGGGACTATGGCTACACCTTC
V: TRBV30
D: TRBD1
length: 13
size: -
J: TRBJ1-2

CDR3: CASSNNRATNTGELFF
DNA: TGTGCCAGCAGCAATAACAGGGCGACGAACACCGGGGAGCTGTTTTTT
V: TRBV21-1
D: -
length: 16
size: once
J: TRBJ2-2

CDR3: CASSRGGTNTGELFF
DNA: TGTGCCAGCAGCCGGGGGGGGACGAACACCGGGGAGCTGTTTTTT
V: TRBV3-1/TRBV3-2
D: TRBD2
length: 15
size: -
J: TRBJ2-2

CDR3: CASSDNRGSRGYTF
DNA: TGTGCCAGTAGTGATAACAGGGGTAGTCGGGGCTACACCTTC
V: TRBV19
D: TRBD1
length: 14
size: -
J: TRBJ1-2

CDR3: CASSSNRGESGYTF
DNA: TGTGCCAGCAGCTCAAACAGGGGCGAGAGTGGCTACACCTTC
V: TRBV11-2
D: TRBD1
length: 14
size: -
J: TRBJ1-2

CDR3: CASSFGLVYEQFF
DNA: TGTGCCAGCAGCTTCGGACTAGTCTATGAGCAGTTCTTC
V: TRBV7-6
D: TRBD2
length: 13
size: -
J: TRBJ2-1

CDR3: CAISPKGTGSPGELFF
DNA: TGTGCCATCAGTCCCAAGGGGACAGGGTCCCCCGGGGAGCTGTTTTTT
V: TRBV10-3
D: TRBD1
length: 16
size: -
J: TRBJ2-2

CDR3: CASSSGSSGNTIYF
DNA: TGTGCCAGCAGTTCAGGCTCCTCTGGAAACACCATATATTTT
V: TRBV27
D: -
length: 14
size: once
J: TRBJ1-3

CDR3: CAISEIAGGAATGELFF
DNA: TGTGCCATCAGTGAGATAGCGGGGGGGGCGGCCACCGGGGAGCTGTTTTTT
V: TRBV10-3
D: TRBD2
length: 17
size: -
J: TRBJ2-2

CDR3: CASIPVRGYTGELFF
DNA: TGTGCCAGCATTCCCGTCCGGGGGTACACCGGGGAGCTGTTTTTT
V: TRBV27
D: -
length: 15
size: -
J: TRBJ2-2